These T cell receptor beta chains were read from a single sample in a study of graft-versus-host responses after intestinal transplantation. The table came from immunoSEQ multiplex PCR; TCRdb's copy has only in-frame clones and leaves some out. The data show approximately 92,000 clones, 90% to 95% seen once. Their antigens remain unidentified. The specimen was unstimulated CD8+ T cells sorted from spleen or lymph node cells, collected before intestinal transplant. Receptor source: a human donor who received an intestinal transplant. Both conserved end residues are part of each CDR3. D genes are given only for firm matches. A clone size is listed for some rows: how often the clone was seen (once, few, many), or a class if it is expanded.

.	TRBV25-1	TRBJ2-7	.	TGTGCCAGCAGTGAATTCACGCCGCGCGGCGAGCAGTACTTC	CASSEFTPRGEQYF
.	TRBV19	TRBJ2-1	.	TGTGCCAGTAGTCAACGGTTAGCGGTACACAATGAGCAGTTCTTC	CASSQRLAVHNEQFF
once	TRBV4-1	TRBJ1-4	.	TGCGCCAGCAGCCAAGACAGGACTGCAACTAATGAAAAACTGTTTTTT	CASSQDRTATNEKLFF
.	TRBV30	TRBJ2-3	TRBD2	TGTGCCTGGAGCCTGGGTAGCGGGAGGATGAGAAATACGCAGTATTTT	CAWSLGSGRMRNTQYF
.	TRBV7-9	TRBJ2-2	TRBD1	TGTGCCAGCAGCTCCTCGGGACAGACATACACCGGGGAGCTGTTTTTT	CASSSSGQTYTGELFF
.	TRBV9	TRBJ2-1	.	TGTGCCAGCAGCCAGGGCCACAATGAGCAGTTCTTC	CASSQGHNEQFF
.	TRBV7-9	TRBJ2-1	TRBD1	TGTGCCAGCAGCTCAAGGGACAGGAGAAATGAGCAGTTCTTC	CASSSRDRRNEQFF
.	TRBV18	TRBJ2-7	.	TGTGCCAGCTCACCACCGGAGACCCAGACCTACGAGCAGTACTTC	CASSPPETQTYEQYF
.	TRBV10-1	TRBJ1-4	.	TGCGCCAGCAGTGATGGGCCAGGCGGGCCCTATTGGGCGACTAATGAAAAACTGTTTTTT	CASSDGPGGPYWATNEKLFF
.	TRBV6-1	TRBJ2-3	TRBD2	TGTGCCAGCAGTGAATTGGGACTAGCGGGGGGACTCCTCACAGATACGCAGTATTTT	CASSELGLAGGLLTDTQYF
.	TRBV5-1	TRBJ2-1	.	TGCGCCAGCAGCTTGTCGGGCGGGGCCAATGAGCAGTTCTTC	CASSLSGGANEQFF
.	TRBV4-2	TRBJ2-2	.	TGTGCCAGCAGCCAAGCAGGGGACACCGGGGAGCTGTTTTTT	CASSQAGDTGELFF
.	TRBV19	TRBJ2-7	.	TGTGCCAGTAGTATCTCTGAGGGCTACGAGCAGTACTTC	CASSISEGYEQYF
.	TRBV4-1	TRBJ2-7	.	TGCGCCAGCAGCCAAGATAGAGGGTGGAGGGGCGGGTACGAGCAGTACTTC	CASSQDRGWRGGYEQYF
.	TRBV13	TRBJ1-3	.	TGTGCCAGCAGCTCCCGTGGCGGGAGCTCTGGAAACACCATATATTTT	CASSSRGGSSGNTIYF